Listed below are T cell receptor beta chains from one sample, sequenced in a study of human T cells and chemical hapten exposure. TCRdb processed the RACE reads anew with MiXCR; each CDR3 protein has one entry. The data contain 70,000 to 95,000 distinct CDR3 sequences, around 9.3% of them singletons. The sequenced material came from whole blood. These receptors originate from a female donor in good health. Some clones in this sample may be carry-over from other donors' samples. Both conserved end residues are part of each CDR3. The order of the fields is V gene, J gene, D gene, clone size, CDR3 DNA, CDR3 protein. D genes are given only for firm matches. Clone sizes are given selectively: once, few, many, or a class where the clone is expanded.

V gene: TRBV6-6; J gene: TRBJ2-5; D gene: TRBD2; clone size: NA; CDR3 DNA: TGTGCCAGCAGTTACGGGGTGCGGGGAGGGAGAGAGACCCAGTACTTC; CDR3 protein: CASSYGVRGGRETQYF
V gene: TRBV29-1; J gene: TRBJ2-1; D gene: NA; clone size: many; CDR3 DNA: TGCAGCTCTGACAGGCCTGATTCCTACAATGAGCAGTTCTTC; CDR3 protein: CSSDRPDSYNEQFF
V gene: TRBV6-5; J gene: TRBJ1-5; D gene: NA; clone size: few; CDR3 DNA: TGTGCCAGCAGTTACCTCGGGGATCAGCCCCAGCATTTT; CDR3 protein: CASSYLGDQPQHF
V gene: TRBV2; J gene: TRBJ2-3; D gene: NA; clone size: many; CDR3 DNA: TGTGCCAGCAGTGAGGAGGGGGAAGATACGCAGTATTTT; CDR3 protein: CASSEEGEDTQYF
V gene: TRBV12-3/TRBV12-4; J gene: TRBJ2-7; D gene: TRBD1; clone size: NA; CDR3 DNA: TGTGCCAGCAGTTTTCGGGACAGGGGGACCGAGCAGTACTTC; CDR3 protein: CASSFRDRGTEQYF
V gene: TRBV7-9; J gene: TRBJ1-1; D gene: NA; clone size: many; CDR3 DNA: TGTGCCAGCAGCTTAAAGGGTTTCGGCACTGAAGCTTTCTTT; CDR3 protein: CASSLKGFGTEAFF
V gene: TRBV20-1; J gene: TRBJ1-6; D gene: NA; clone size: few; CDR3 DNA: TGCAGTGCTAGAGATGGGGCTTCGAATTCACCCCTCCACTTT; CDR3 protein: CSARDGASNSPLHF
V gene: TRBV10-3; J gene: TRBJ1-2; D gene: TRBD1; clone size: few; CDR3 DNA: TGTGCCATCAGTGAGTCGAACAGGGGGCTTTACTATGGCTACACCTTC; CDR3 protein: CAISESNRGLYYGYTF
V gene: TRBV10-3; J gene: TRBJ1-1; D gene: NA; clone size: few; CDR3 DNA: TGTGCCATCAGTGAGTCGGGGAATACGAACACTGAAGCTTTCTTT; CDR3 protein: CAISESGNTNTEAFF
V gene: TRBV9; J gene: TRBJ2-3; D gene: NA; clone size: few; CDR3 DNA: TGTGCCAGCAGCACGTTCATCGATACGCAGTATTTT; CDR3 protein: CASSTFIDTQYF
V gene: TRBV2; J gene: TRBJ1-4; D gene: NA; clone size: many; CDR3 DNA: TGTGCCAGCAGTGACGGCTTGAGAAATGAAAAACTGTTTTTT; CDR3 protein: CASSDGLRNEKLFF
V gene: TRBV20-1; J gene: TRBJ1-5; D gene: TRBD1; clone size: few; CDR3 DNA: TGCAGTGCTCGTGAGGGGACAGTCAATCAGCCCCAGCATTTT; CDR3 protein: CSAREGTVNQPQHF
V gene: TRBV21-1; J gene: TRBJ2-1; D gene: NA; clone size: few; CDR3 DNA: TGTGCCAGCAGCAATTATTTAGAAAGCTCCTACAATGAGCAGTTCTTC; CDR3 protein: CASSNYLESSYNEQFF
V gene: TRBV6-5; J gene: TRBJ2-3; D gene: TRBD2; clone size: many; CDR3 DNA: TGTGCCAGCAGTCGGACTAGCGGGGGGACCACAGATACGCAGTATTTT; CDR3 protein: CASSRTSGGTTDTQYF
V gene: TRBV7-3; J gene: TRBJ2-5; D gene: NA; clone size: NA; CDR3 DNA: TGTGCCAGCAGCCCCGAGGGGAGAACCCAGTACTTC; CDR3 protein: CASSPEGRTQYF
V gene: TRBV20-1; J gene: TRBJ2-5; D gene: TRBD2; clone size: few; CDR3 DNA: TGCAGTACCTGGAGGAGCGGGGGGATTCAAGAGACCCAGTACTTC; CDR3 protein: CSTWRSGGIQETQYF
V gene: TRBV7-2; J gene: TRBJ2-3; D gene: TRBD2; clone size: NA; CDR3 DNA: TGTGCCAGCAGCCCACAAGGACTAGGAAATCCAGATACGCAGTATTTT; CDR3 protein: CASSPQGLGNPDTQYF
V gene: TRBV12-3/TRBV12-4; J gene: TRBJ1-1; D gene: NA; clone size: NA; CDR3 DNA: TGTGCCAGCACCCTCCCAAGGAGTATGAACACTGAAGCTTTCTTT; CDR3 protein: CASTLPRSMNTEAFF
V gene: TRBV6-1; J gene: TRBJ2-5; D gene: NA; clone size: many; CDR3 DNA: TGTGCCACCCTGCCCGGACTTACGCAAGAGACCCAGTACTTC; CDR3 protein: CATLPGLTQETQYF
V gene: TRBV4-2; J gene: TRBJ1-2; D gene: NA; clone size: many; CDR3 DNA: TGTGCCAGCAGCTACACGGATAACTATGGCTACACCTTC; CDR3 protein: CASSYTDNYGYTF
V gene: TRBV4-3; J gene: TRBJ2-1; D gene: TRBD2; clone size: NA; CDR3 DNA: TGCGCCAGCAGCCAAGATAGGGCGGGGGGGGTCGATGAGCAGTTCTTC; CDR3 protein: CASSQDRAGGVDEQFF
V gene: TRBV7-2; J gene: TRBJ2-6; D gene: TRBD1; clone size: few; CDR3 DNA: TGTGCCAGCAGCCGGACAGGGGCCTTTCCCTATGGGGCCAACGTCCTGACTTTC; CDR3 protein: CASSRTGAFPYGANVLTF
V gene: TRBV5-1; J gene: TRBJ2-3; D gene: TRBD2; clone size: few; CDR3 DNA: TGCGCCAGCAGCTTGGGGACTAGCGGGAGTTACACAGATACGCAGTATTTT; CDR3 protein: CASSLGTSGSYTDTQYF